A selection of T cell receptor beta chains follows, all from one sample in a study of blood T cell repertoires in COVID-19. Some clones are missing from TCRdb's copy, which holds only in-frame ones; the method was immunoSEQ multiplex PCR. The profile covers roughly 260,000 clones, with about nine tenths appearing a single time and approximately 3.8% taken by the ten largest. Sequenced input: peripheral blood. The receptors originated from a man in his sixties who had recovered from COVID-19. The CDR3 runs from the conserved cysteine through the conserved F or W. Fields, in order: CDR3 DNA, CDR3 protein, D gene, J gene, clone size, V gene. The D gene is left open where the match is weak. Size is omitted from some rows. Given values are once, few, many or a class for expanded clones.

CDR3nt: TGTGCCAGCAGAGGACAGAGAGGCGTGAACACTGAAGCTTTCTTT
CDR3aa: CASRGQRGVNTEAFF
d_gene: .
j_gene: TRBJ1-1
abundance: .
v_gene: TRBV6-5

CDR3nt: TGCCCCAGCAGCCGACCGGGACTAGTTTCAGATACGCAGTATTTT
CDR3aa: CPSSRPGLVSDTQYF
d_gene: TRBD2
j_gene: TRBJ2-3
abundance: .
v_gene: TRBV4-1

CDR3nt: TGTGCCTGGAGTGTACTTACGGCAGGCGAGCAGTACTTC
CDR3aa: CAWSVLTAGEQYF
d_gene: .
j_gene: TRBJ2-7
abundance: .
v_gene: TRBV30

CDR3nt: TGTGCCTGGAGTCCGGGACAGGGGATGCAGCCCCAGCATTTT
CDR3aa: CAWSPGQGMQPQHF
d_gene: TRBD1
j_gene: TRBJ1-5
abundance: .
v_gene: TRBV30

CDR3nt: TGTGCCAGCAGCCCGCCAAACAGGGGTCATAATTCACCCCTCCACTTT
CDR3aa: CASSPPNRGHNSPLHF
d_gene: TRBD1
j_gene: TRBJ1-6
abundance: .
v_gene: TRBV5-6

CDR3nt: TGTGCCAGCAGCCCCCAAGACAGGTTTGGAAACACCATATATTTT
CDR3aa: CASSPQDRFGNTIYF
d_gene: .
j_gene: TRBJ1-3
abundance: .
v_gene: TRBV9

CDR3nt: TGTGCCAGCAGCCCAAGGACCCGGGACGGGGAGCTGTTTTTT
CDR3aa: CASSPRTRDGELFF
d_gene: .
j_gene: TRBJ2-2
abundance: .
v_gene: TRBV11-2

CDR3nt: TGTGCCAGCAGCCAAGAGGTGCAGGGGACTACCCTGGAGCAGTACTTC
CDR3aa: CASSQEVQGTTLEQYF
d_gene: .
j_gene: TRBJ2-7
abundance: .
v_gene: TRBV4-2

CDR3nt: TGTGCCAGCAGCAAATATGGCCGCAGCTCCTACGAGCAGTACTTC
CDR3aa: CASSKYGRSSYEQYF
d_gene: .
j_gene: TRBJ2-7
abundance: once
v_gene: TRBV3-1/TRBV3-2

CDR3nt: TGTGCCAGCAGCGAAACGGGACACAACACCGGGGAGCTGTTTTTT
CDR3aa: CASSETGHNTGELFF
d_gene: .
j_gene: TRBJ2-2
abundance: few
v_gene: TRBV9

CDR3nt: TGTGCCAGCAGCTTAGTGGGGACAGGGCTCTACGAGCAGTACTTC
CDR3aa: CASSLVGTGLYEQYF
d_gene: TRBD1
j_gene: TRBJ2-7
abundance: .
v_gene: TRBV7-2

CDR3nt: TGTGCCAGCAGCTTAAGCCCCCCCTCAGCGAGCACCGGGGAGCTGTTTTTT
CDR3aa: CASSLSPPSASTGELFF
d_gene: .
j_gene: TRBJ2-2
abundance: .
v_gene: TRBV7-3

CDR3nt: TGCAGTGCTGGGGACACCTACGAGCAGTACTTC
CDR3aa: CSAGDTYEQYF
d_gene: .
j_gene: TRBJ2-7
abundance: once
v_gene: TRBV20-1

CDR3nt: TGCGCCAGCAGCCCCGGGGACAGAAATAGCAATCAGCCCCAGCATTTT
CDR3aa: CASSPGDRNSNQPQHF
d_gene: TRBD1
j_gene: TRBJ1-5
abundance: few
v_gene: TRBV5-1

CDR3nt: TGTGCCAGCAGTGGGACAAGCTACTATGGCTACACCTTC
CDR3aa: CASSGTSYYGYTF
d_gene: .
j_gene: TRBJ1-2
abundance: .
v_gene: TRBV2

CDR3nt: TGTGCCAGCAGCGTAGCCGGGCGGGGGGGCACAGATACGCAGTATTTT
CDR3aa: CASSVAGRGGTDTQYF
d_gene: TRBD2
j_gene: TRBJ2-3
abundance: many
v_gene: TRBV9

CDR3nt: TGTGCCAGCAGTGAATTGGGGGGTCCTTATGGCTACACCTTC
CDR3aa: CASSELGGPYGYTF
d_gene: .
j_gene: TRBJ1-2
abundance: .
v_gene: TRBV25-1

CDR3nt: TGTGCCATCAGTGACGTAACCTACGAGCAGTACTTC
CDR3aa: CAISDVTYEQYF
d_gene: .
j_gene: TRBJ2-7
abundance: .
v_gene: TRBV10-3

CDR3nt: TGTGCCAGCGGACCGGGACAGGGCAGCCAAGAGACCCAGTACTTC
CDR3aa: CASGPGQGSQETQYF
d_gene: TRBD1
j_gene: TRBJ2-5
abundance: .
v_gene: TRBV5-5

CDR3nt: TGTGCCAGCAGCATAACCCCTACCGGAGATACGCAGTATTTT
CDR3aa: CASSITPTGDTQYF
d_gene: .
j_gene: TRBJ2-3
abundance: .
v_gene: TRBV3-1/TRBV3-2

CDR3nt: TGTGCCAGCAGCCTTACAGGGGGCTACGAGCAGTACTTC
CDR3aa: CASSLTGGYEQYF
d_gene: TRBD1
j_gene: TRBJ2-7
abundance: .
v_gene: TRBV27

CDR3nt: TGTGCCAGCAGAAATCCAGGGAAGGACACTGAAGCTTTCTTT
CDR3aa: CASRNPGKDTEAFF
d_gene: .
j_gene: TRBJ1-1
abundance: .
v_gene: TRBV6-6